This T cell receptor beta chain was captured in a study of T cells in Graves' hyperthyroidism and ophthalmopathy. TCR beta CDR3 regions were amplified from RNA. When the TCR CDR3 underwent first-round RT-PCR, the HTBI primer set was used. TCRdb re-called the multiplex PCR reads through MiXCR, storing one row per CDR3 protein. Among some 500,000 distinct CDR3 sequences listed, around 15% were seen once. When ophthalmopathy did not progress within 18 months, Graves' hyperthyroidism was considered stable. General study points: Model predictions of ophthalmopathy came a median approximately 6 months before onset.

V lost 3 bases to trimming and J lost 3 bases, with 6 bases between them. Germline loops: CDR1 LNHNV, CDR2 YYDKDF (reference sequence). This CDR3 is built from 12 residues. This clonotype was counted at least ten times. What it binds is unknown. The TCR sequence derives from a woman between 18 and 29 years old with Graves' hyperthyroidism. This chain joins TRBV15 and TRBJ2-7; D is unresolved. The specimen was blood. The CDR3 spells CATSRDGYEQYF. The CDR3 region has the DNA TGTGCCACCAGCAGGGACGGCTACGAGCAGTACTTC.